This T cell receptor (beta chain) derives from a study of shared clonotypes between healthy human individuals. General study results and limits: Clonotype sharing across a few donors was observed for 4.5% to 6.5% of naive CD4 clonotypes. Generation probabilities were higher for clonotypes shared across all four sorted-subset donors than for unshared ones.

Germline V gene data show CDR1 as SGHRS and CDR2 as YFSETQ. The CDR3 spans 14 residues. With V trimmed by 3 bases and J by 5 bases, 5 bases remained unmatched. Genomic DNA of every subset was divided equally among multiple immunoSEQ plates. Method: immunoSEQ multiplex PCR; TCRdb's copy keeps in-frame clones and lacks some. The table lists some 2 million clones, roughly 94% of them singletons. Turning to this clone: Antigen unknown.

The receptor was derived from a man between 18 and 35 years old in good health. The gene calls are TRBV5-1 and TRBJ2-5; TRBD1 aligns across 9 bases. The sequencing sample was made of naive CD4+ T cells sorted from blood. The subset denotes: CD45RA+ positively selected. The CDR3 region is CASSSGQGSETQYF. The CDR3 DNA is TGCGCCAGCAGCTCTGGACAGGGGAGTGAGACCCAGTACTTC.